Below, one TCR beta chain is given with its context. An amount of RNA that ranged from roughly 0.5 to 1 ug was reverse transcribed with random hexamers. Across 54 Vbeta and 13 Jbeta, TCR beta CDR3 was amplified with immunoSEQ multiplex PCR. TCRdb called the immunoSEQ multiplex PCR reads again in MiXCR, with one record for every CDR3 protein. The sample records 150,000 to 200,000 distinct CDR3 sequences, roughly 95% being singletons. Healthy donors were controls matched for age and sex. TEMRA cells were FACS-enriched and CD8+ and CD4+ T cells negatively isolated. The entry originates in a study of CD8 T cells in Susac syndrome. The V end was cut by 2 bases, the J end by 0 bases, with 7 bases between. The germline CDR1 and CDR2 sequences are SGHRS and YFSETQ. The CDR3 sequence is 14 residues long.

The sequence derives from a human donor in good health. The chain combines TRBV5-1 with TRBJ2-3; D possibly corresponds to TRBD1 (5 bases). The sample taken for sequencing was CD4+ T cells from PBMCs. This chain's CDR3 is CASSFDSSTDTQYF. CDR3 sequence (DNA): TGCGCCAGCAGCTTTGACAGCAGCACAGATACGCAGTATTTT.